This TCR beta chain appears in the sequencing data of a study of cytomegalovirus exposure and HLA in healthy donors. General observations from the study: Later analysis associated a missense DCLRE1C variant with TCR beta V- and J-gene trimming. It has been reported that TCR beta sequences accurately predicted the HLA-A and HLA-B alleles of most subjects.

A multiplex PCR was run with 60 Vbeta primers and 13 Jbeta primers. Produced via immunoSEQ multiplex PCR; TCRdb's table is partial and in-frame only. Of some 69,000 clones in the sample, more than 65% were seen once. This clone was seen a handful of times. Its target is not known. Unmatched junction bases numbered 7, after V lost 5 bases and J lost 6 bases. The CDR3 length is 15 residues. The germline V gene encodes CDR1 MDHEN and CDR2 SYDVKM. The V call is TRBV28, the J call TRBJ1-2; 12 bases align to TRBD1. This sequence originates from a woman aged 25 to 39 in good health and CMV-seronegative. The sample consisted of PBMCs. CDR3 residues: CASSPRDRGLNGYTF. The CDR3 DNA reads TGTGCCAGCAGTCCGAGGGACAGGGGGCTCAATGGCTACACCTTC.